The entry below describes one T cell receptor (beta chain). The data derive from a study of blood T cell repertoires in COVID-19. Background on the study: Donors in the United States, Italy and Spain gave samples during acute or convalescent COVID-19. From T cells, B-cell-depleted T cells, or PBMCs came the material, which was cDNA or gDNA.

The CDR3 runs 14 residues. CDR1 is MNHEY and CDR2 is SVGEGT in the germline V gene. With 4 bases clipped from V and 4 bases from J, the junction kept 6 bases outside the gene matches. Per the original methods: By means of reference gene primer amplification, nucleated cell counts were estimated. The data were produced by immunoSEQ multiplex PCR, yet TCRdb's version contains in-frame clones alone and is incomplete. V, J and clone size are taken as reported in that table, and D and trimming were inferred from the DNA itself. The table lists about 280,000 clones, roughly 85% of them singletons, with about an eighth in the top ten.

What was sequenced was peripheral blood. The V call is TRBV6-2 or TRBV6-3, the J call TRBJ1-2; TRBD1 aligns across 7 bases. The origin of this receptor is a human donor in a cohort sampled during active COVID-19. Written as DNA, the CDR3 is TGTGCCAGCAGTTCGCGGACAGGCGCCTATGGCTACACCTTC. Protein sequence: CASSSRTGAYGYTF.